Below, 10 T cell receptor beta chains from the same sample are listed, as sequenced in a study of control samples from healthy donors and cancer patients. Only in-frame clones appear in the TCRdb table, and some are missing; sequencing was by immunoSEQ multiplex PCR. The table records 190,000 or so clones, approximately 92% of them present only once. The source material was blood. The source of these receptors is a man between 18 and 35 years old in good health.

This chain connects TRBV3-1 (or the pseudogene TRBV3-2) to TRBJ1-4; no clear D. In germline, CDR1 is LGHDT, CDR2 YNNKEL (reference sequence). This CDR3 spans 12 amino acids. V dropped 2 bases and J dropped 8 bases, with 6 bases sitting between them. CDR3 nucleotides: TGTGCCAGCAGCCAATCGCGGGAAAAACTGTTTTTT. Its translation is CASSQSREKLFF.

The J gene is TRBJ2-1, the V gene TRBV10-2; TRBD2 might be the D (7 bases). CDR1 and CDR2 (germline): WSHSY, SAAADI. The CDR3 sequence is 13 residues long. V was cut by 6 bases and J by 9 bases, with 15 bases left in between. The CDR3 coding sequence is TGCGCCAGCAGCCCACGGGGGGCCAGTGAGCAGTTCTTC. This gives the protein CASSPRGASEQFF.

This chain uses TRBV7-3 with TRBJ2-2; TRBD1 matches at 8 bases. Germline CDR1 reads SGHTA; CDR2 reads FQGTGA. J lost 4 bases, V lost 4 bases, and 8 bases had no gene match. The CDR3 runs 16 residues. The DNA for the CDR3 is TGTGCCAGCAGCTCATCAGGGGGCGGTAGCACCGGGGAGCTGTTTTTT. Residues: CASSSSGGGSTGELFF.

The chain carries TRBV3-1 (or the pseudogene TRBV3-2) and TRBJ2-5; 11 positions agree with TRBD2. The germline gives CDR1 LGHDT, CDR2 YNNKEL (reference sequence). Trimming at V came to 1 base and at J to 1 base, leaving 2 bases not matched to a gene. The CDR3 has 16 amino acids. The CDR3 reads CASSQVSGGAQETQYF. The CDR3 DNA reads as TGTGCCAGCAGCCAAGTTAGCGGGGGGGCCCAAGAGACCCAGTACTTC.

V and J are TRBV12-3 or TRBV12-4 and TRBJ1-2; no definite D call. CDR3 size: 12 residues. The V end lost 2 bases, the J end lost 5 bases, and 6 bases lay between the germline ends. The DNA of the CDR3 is TGTGCCAGCAGTTTAACGACGTATGGCTACACCTTC. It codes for CASSLTTYGYTF.

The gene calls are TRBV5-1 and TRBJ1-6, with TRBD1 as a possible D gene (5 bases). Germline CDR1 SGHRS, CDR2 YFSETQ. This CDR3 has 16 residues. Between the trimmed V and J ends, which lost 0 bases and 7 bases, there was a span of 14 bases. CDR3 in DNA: TGCGCCAGCAGCTTGGAGATTCAGGGTGGCAATTCACCCCTCCACTTT. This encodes CASSLEIQGGNSPLHF.

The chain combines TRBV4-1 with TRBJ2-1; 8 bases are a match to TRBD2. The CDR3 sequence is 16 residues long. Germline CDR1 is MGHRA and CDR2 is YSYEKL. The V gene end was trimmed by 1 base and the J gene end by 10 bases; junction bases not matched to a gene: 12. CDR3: CASSQGRQRGRSEQFF. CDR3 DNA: TGCGCCAGCAGCCAAGGTAGGCAGCGGGGGCGCTCGGAGCAGTTCTTC.

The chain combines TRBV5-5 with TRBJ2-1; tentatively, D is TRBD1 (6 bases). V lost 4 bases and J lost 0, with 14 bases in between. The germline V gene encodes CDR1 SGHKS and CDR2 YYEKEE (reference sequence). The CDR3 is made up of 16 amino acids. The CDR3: CASSHRTGSSYNEQFF. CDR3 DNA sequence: TGTGCCAGCAGCCACCGAACAGGGAGCTCCTACAATGAGCAGTTCTTC.

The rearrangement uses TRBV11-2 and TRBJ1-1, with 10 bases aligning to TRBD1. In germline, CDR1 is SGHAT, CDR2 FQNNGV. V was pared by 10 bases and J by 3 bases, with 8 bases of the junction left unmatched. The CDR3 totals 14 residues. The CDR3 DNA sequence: TGTGCCACCAAAACCGGGACAGGGGACACTGAAGCTTTCTTT. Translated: CATKTGTGDTEAFF. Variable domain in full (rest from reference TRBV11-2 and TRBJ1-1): EAGVAQSPRYKIIEKRQSVAFWCNPISGHATLYWYQQILGQGPKLLIQFQNNGVVDDSQLPKDRFSAERLKGVDSTLKIQPAKLEDSAVYLCATKTGTGDTEAFFGQGTRLTVV.

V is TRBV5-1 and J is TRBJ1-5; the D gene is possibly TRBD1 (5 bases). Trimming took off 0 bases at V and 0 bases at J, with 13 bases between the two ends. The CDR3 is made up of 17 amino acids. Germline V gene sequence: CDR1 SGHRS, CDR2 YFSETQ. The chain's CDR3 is CASSLERGLNSNQPQHF. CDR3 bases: TGCGCCAGCAGCTTGGAGAGGGGCCTTAATAGCAATCAGCCCCAGCATTTT. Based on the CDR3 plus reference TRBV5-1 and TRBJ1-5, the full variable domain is KAGVTQTPRYLIKTRGQQVTLSCSPISGHRSVSWYQQTPGQGLQFLFEYFSETQRNKGNFPGRFSGRQFSNSRSEMNVSTLELGDSALYLCASSLERGLNSNQPQHFGDGTRLSIL.